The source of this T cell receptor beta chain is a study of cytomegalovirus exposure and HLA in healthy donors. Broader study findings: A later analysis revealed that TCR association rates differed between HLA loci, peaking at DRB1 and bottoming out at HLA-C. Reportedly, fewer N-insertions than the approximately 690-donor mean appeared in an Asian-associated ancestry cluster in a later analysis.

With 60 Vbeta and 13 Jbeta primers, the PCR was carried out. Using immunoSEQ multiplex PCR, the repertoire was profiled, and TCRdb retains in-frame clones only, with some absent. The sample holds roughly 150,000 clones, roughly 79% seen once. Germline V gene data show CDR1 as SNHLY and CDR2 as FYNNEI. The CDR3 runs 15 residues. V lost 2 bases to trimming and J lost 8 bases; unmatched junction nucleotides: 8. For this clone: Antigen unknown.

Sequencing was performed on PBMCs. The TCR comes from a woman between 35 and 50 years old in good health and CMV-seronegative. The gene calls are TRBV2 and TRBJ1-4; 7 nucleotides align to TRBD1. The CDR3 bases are TGTGCCAGCAGTGAAATGGGGACAGAACTAGAAAAACTGTTTTTT. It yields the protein CASSEMGTELEKLFF.